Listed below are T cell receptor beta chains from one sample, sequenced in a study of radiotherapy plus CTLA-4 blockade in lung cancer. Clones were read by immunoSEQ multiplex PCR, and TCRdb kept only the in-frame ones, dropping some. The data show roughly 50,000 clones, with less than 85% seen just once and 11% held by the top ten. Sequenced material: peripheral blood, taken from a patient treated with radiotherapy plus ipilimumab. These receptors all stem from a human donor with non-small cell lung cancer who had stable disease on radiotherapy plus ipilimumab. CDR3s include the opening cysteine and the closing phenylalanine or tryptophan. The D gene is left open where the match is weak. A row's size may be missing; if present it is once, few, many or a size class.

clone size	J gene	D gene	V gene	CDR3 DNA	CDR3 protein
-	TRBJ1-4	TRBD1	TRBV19	TGTGCCAGTAGGCGAAGTACAGGGGGGGCTGAAAAACTGTTTTTT	CASRRSTGGAEKLFF
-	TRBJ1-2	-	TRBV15	TGTGCCACCAGCAGAGATGGGCCTAACTATGGCTACACCTTC	CATSRDGPNYGYTF
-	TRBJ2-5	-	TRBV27	TGTGCCAGCAGTTACCAAGAGACCCAGTACTTC	CASSYQETQYF
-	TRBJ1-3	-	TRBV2	TGTGCCAGCAGTATCAGGGGTGCCTTCTCTGGAAACACCATATATTTT	CASSIRGAFSGNTIYF
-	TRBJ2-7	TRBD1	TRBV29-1	TGCAGCGTTGTTTATGGGGCAGGGGGCTACGAGCAGTACTTC	CSVVYGAGGYEQYF
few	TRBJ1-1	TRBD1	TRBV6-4	TGTGCCAGCAGTCCGGCAGGGGGGGCGGCCACTGAAGCTTTCTTT	CASSPAGGAATEAFF
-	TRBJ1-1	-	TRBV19	TGTGCCAGTAGTATAGCGGTGGCAGGGGTCACTGAAGCTTTCTTT	CASSIAVAGVTEAFF
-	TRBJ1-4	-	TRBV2	TGTGCCAGCGAAAGAGGTTCAACTAATGAAAAACTGTTTTTT	CASERGSTNEKLFF
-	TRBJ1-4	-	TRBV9	TGTGCCAGCAGCGTAGGGGGGGCGCTTAATGAAAAACTGTTTTTT	CASSVGGALNEKLFF
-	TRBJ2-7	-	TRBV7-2	TGTGCCAGCAGCTTAGATAGGGGTCATGGCCAGCAGTACTTC	CASSLDRGHGQQYF
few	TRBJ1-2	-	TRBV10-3	TGTGCCATCAGTGAGAGCGAGGGCCTGGGCTACACCTTC	CAISESEGLGYTF
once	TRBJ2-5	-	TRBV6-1	TGTGCCAGCAGCCTCCGGACCGGGGGTCAAGAGACCCAGTACTTC	CASSLRTGGQETQYF
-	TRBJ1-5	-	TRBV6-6	TGTGCCAGCAGTTACTCAACAGCCGATCAGCCCCAGCATTTT	CASSYSTADQPQHF
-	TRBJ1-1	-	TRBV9	TGTGCCAGCGGCAGGACGAACACTGAAGCTTTCTTT	CASGRTNTEAFF
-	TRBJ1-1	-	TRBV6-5	TGTGCCAGCAGTTACTCGATAGGGGTTCGGAACACTGAAGCTTTCTTT	CASSYSIGVRNTEAFF
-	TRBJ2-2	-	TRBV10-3	TGTGCCATCAGTGATTCGACAGGGAACACCGGGGAGCTGTTTTTT	CAISDSTGNTGELFF
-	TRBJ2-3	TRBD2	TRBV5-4	TGTGCCAGCAGCTTGGCGGCTATAGCGGGGGCCTGGGATACGCAGTATTTT	CASSLAAIAGAWDTQYF
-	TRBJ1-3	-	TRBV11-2	TGTGCCAGCACCTTACGATTTCGAGGCAGCTCCTCTGGAAACACCATATATTTT	CASTLRFRGSSSGNTIYF
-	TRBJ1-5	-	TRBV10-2	TGCGCCAGCAGTCTACAGTACCCCAATCAGCCCCAGCATTTT	CASSLQYPNQPQHF
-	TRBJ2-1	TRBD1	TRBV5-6	TGTGCCAGCAGCTTAACCGGGACAGGAACGGGTGAGCAGTTCTTC	CASSLTGTGTGEQFF
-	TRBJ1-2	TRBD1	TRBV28	TGTGCCAGCAGCCATCGGACAGGGCGGGAGGGCTACACCTTC	CASSHRTGREGYTF
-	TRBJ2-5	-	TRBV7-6	TGTGCCAGCAGCGCGCGGCCGAGCCAAGAGACCCAGTACTTC	CASSARPSQETQYF